This TCR beta chain was recovered during a study of T cell responses to AZD1222 COVID-19 vaccine. This CDR3 comprises 17 residues. The germline gives CDR1 SEHNR, CDR2 FQNEAQ (reference sequence). The V gene end was trimmed by 1 base and the J gene end by 2 bases; junction bases not matched to a gene: 9. Some clones are missing from TCRdb's copy, which holds only in-frame ones; the method was immunoSEQ multiplex PCR. The repertoire consists of over 150,000 clones, with 85% to 95% occurring once and the leading ten covering about 10%. The specimen was peripheral blood, collected on day 0 of AZD1222 vaccination. The TCR originated in an adult in good health. The chain has TRBV7-9 and TRBJ2-5; TRBD1 matches at 8 bases. CDR3 amino acids: CASSLVRRQGFQETQYF. CDR3 DNA: TGTGCCAGCAGCTTAGTTCGCCGACAGGGGTTTCAAGAGACCCAGTACTTC.